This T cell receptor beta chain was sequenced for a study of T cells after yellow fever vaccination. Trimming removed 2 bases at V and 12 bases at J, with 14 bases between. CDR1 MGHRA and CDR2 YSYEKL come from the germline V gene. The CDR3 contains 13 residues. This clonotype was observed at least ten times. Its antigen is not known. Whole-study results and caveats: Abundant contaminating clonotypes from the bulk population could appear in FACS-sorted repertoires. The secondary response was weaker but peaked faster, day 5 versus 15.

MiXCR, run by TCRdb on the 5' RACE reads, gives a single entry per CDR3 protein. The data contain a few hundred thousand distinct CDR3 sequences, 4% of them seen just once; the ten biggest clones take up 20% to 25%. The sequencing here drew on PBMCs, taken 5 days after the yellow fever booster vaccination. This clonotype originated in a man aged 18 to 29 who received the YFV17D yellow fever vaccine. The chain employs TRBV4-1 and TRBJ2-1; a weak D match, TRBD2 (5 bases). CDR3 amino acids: CASSQRGTVGQFF. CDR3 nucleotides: TGCGCCAGCAGCCAACGGGGAACAGTTGGGCAGTTCTTC.